Described below is a single T cell receptor beta chain sequence and its context. The data were taken from a study of tumor-infiltrating lymphocytes in oesophageal squamous cell carcinoma. TCRdb re-called the PCR reads through MiXCR, storing one row per CDR3 protein. The table records roughly 19,000 distinct CDR3 sequences, around 44% of them present only once. This CDR3 spans 14 amino acids. Germline V CDR1 and CDR2: SGHAT, FQDESV (reference sequence). The receptor was derived from a male donor with esophageal squamous cell carcinoma. This chain links TRBV11-1 with TRBJ2-5; D possibly corresponds to TRBD1 (6 bases). The better agreement between TRBJ2-1 and the DNA end casts doubt on the J call. Sample: esophageal tumor tissue. CDR3 coding DNA: TGTGCCAGCAGCTACCTGACAGGATACAATGAGCAGTTCTTC. Protein sequence: CASSYLTGYNEQFF.